The count of the clone carrying this TCR beta chain is one. Looked up from germline, CDR1 is SGHRS and CDR2 is YFSETQ. CDR3 length equals 15 residues. The ends lost 6 bases at V and 2 bases at J; junction bases unmatched: 5. The sample belongs to a study of T-cell reconstitution after alpha-beta-depleted transplantation in children. Library preparation (for TCRbeta) was performed with unique molecular identifiers. TCRdb re-derived calls from the PCR reads in MiXCR, one entry per CDR3 protein. Of approximately 520,000 distinct CDR3 sequences in the sample, 30% to 35% were seen once. The receptor's source is a human donor who donated a stem cell graft to a child with aplastic anemia. V usage is TRBV5-1 and J usage is TRBJ2-3; 11 bases line up with TRBD2. Source: PBMCs from the stem cell graft donor, taken from the stem cell graft. CDR3 in amino acids: CASTPGLADTDTQYF. The CDR3, as DNA: TGCGCCAGCACCCCGGGACTAGCGGACACAGATACGCAGTATTTT.